This T cell receptor beta chain appears in the sequencing data of a study of blood T cell repertoires in COVID-19. Overall study context: Sources were T cells, B-cell-depleted T cells, or PBMCs; the material itself was cDNA or gDNA.

This clone was observed once. The CDR3 is made up of 16 amino acids. J gave up 3 bases and V 5 bases, and 9 bases lay outside the gene matches. The germline gives CDR1 LNHDA, CDR2 SQIVND (reference sequence). The table came from immunoSEQ multiplex PCR; TCRdb's copy has only in-frame clones and leaves some out. The sample carries roughly 92,000 clones, around four fifths recorded once. This sequence joins TRBV19 and TRBJ2-5; 10 positions match TRBD1. Sequencing was performed on peripheral blood. This TCR was sampled from a woman aged 80 or over with active or convalescent COVID-19. For the CDR3, the DNA is TGTGCCAGTAGTCCGTATACCGGGACAGGGGAAGAGACCCAGTACTTC. Its protein product is CASSPYTGTGEETQYF.